This T cell receptor beta chain emerged from a study of a mutant IDH1 vaccine in newly diagnosed glioma. Study details: Most had both radiotherapy and temozolomide beforehand; others had only one.

Regarding time point: week 35, safety follow-up. A 20-mer mutant IDH1 peptide at 300 ug was injected subcutaneously with topical imiquimod. At weeks 1, 3, 5, 7, 11, 15, 19 and 23, patients received a vaccination, eight in all. Patients carried new grade 3 or 4 IDH1-mutant astrocytomas lacking nuclear ATRX. TCRdb's copy holds only in-frame clones and misses some; the assay was immunoSEQ multiplex PCR. The table records 25,000 to 40,000 clones, 81% of them present only once. A word on this clone: The target antigen is unknown.

Sequencing was performed on PBMCs, taken from a glioma patient whose treatment included an IDH1 peptide vaccine. The receptor was isolated from a man aged 25-40 years with glioma.

CDR3 region: CSVGPDTQYF. CDR3 DNA: TGCAGCGTTGGACCGGACACGCAGTATTTT. The chain joins TRBV29-1 to TRBJ2-3; unclear D gene. Germline CDR1 and CDR2: SQVTM and ANQGSEA. This CDR3 contains 10 residues. V gave up 4 bases and J gave up 9 bases, with 8 bases separating them.